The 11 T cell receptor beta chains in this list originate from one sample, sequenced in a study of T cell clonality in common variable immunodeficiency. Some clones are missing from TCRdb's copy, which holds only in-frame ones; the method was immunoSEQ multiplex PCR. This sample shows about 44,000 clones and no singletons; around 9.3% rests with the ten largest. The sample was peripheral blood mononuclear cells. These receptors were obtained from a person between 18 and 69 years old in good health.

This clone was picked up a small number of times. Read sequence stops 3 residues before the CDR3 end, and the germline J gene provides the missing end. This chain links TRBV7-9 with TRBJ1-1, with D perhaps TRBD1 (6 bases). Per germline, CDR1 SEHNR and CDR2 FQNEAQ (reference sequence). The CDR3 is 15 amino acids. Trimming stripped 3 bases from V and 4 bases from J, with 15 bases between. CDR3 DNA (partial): TGTGCCAGCAGCTTCGATAGGGGGTATGGCACTGAA. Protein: CASSFDRGYGTE. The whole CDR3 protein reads CASSFDRGYGTEAFF.

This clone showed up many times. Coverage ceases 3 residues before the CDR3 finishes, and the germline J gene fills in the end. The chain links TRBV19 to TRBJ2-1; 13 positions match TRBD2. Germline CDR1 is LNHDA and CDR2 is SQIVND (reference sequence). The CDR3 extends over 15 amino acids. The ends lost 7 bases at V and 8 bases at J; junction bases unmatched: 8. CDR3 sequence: CASTQTSGRFYEQFF. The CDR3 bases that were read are TGTGCCAGTACCCAGACTAGCGGGAGGTTCTATGAG.

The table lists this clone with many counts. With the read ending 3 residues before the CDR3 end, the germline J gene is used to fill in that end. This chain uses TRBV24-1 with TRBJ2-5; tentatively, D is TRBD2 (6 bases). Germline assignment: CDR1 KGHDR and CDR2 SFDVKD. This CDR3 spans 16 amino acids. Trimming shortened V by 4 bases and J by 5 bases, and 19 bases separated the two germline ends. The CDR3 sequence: CATSDYGRGWGETQYF. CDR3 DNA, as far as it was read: TGTGCCACCAGTGACTACGGACGGGGGTGGGGGGAGACC.

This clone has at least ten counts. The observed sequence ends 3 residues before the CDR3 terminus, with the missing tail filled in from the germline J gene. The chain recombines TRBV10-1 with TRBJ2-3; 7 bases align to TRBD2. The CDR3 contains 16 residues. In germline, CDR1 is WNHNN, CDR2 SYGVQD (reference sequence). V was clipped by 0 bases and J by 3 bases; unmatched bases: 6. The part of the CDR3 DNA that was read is TGCGCCAGCAGTGAGTCACTAGCGCGAGGGACAGATACG. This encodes CASSESLARGTDT. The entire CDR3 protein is CASSESLARGTDTQYF.

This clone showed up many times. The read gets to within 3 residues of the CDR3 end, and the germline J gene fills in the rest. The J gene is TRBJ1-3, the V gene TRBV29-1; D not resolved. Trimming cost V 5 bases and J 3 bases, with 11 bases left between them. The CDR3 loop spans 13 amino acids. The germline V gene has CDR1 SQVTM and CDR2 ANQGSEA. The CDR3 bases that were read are TGCAGCGTTCGGGGTGAAGGTGGAAACACC. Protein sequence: CSVRGEGGNT. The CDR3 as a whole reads CSVRGEGGNTIYF.

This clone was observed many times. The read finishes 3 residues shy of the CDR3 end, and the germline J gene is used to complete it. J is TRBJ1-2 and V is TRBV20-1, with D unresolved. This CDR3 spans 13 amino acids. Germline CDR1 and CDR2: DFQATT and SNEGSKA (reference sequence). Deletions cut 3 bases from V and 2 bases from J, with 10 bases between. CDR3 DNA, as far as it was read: TGCAGTGCTAGTCTCGGACTGAACTATGGC. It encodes CSASLGLNYG. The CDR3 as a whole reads CSASLGLNYGYTF.

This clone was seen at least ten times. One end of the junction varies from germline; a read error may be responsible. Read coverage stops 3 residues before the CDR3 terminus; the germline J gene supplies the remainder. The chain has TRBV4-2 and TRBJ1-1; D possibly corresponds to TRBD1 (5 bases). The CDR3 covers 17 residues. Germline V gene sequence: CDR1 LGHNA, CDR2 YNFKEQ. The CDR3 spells CASSQEAGGAGNTEAFF. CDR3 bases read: TGCGCCAGCAGCCAAGAGGCGGGCGGGGCTGGAAACACTGAA.

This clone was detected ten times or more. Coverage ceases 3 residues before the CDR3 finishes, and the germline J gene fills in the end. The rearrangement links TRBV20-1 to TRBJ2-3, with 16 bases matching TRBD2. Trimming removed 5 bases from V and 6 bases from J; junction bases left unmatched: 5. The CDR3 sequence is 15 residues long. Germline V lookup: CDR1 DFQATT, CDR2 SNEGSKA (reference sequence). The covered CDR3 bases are TGCAGTGCTGGGACTAGCGGGGGGGTAGGGGATACG. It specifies CSAGTSGGVGDT. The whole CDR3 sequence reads CSAGTSGGVGDTQYF.

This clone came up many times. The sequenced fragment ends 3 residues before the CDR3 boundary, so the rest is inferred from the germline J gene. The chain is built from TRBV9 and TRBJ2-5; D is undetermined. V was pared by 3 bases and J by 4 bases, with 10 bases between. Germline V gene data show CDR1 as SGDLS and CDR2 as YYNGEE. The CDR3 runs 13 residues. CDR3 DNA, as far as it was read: TGTGCCAGCAGCGGAGTAAGAGGAGAGACC. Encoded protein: CASSGVRGET. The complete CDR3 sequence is CASSGVRGETQYF.

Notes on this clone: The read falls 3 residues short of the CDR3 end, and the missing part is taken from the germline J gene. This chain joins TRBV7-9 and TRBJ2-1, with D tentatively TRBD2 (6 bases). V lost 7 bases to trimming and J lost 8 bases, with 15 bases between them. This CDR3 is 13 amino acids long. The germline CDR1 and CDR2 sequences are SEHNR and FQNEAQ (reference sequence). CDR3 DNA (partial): TGTGCCAGCACCCCTATTAGGAGGGATGAG. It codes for CASTPIRRDE. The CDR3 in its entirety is CASTPIRRDEQFF.

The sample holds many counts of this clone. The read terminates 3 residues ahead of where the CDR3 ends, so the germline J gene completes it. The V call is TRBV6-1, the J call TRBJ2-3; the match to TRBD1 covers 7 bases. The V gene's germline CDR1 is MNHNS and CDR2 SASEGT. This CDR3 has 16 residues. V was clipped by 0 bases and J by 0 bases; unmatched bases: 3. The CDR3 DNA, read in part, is TGTGCCAGCAGTGAAGCGGCAGGGGGTAGCACAGATACG. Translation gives CASSEAAGGSTDT. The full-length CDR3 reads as CASSEAAGGSTDTQYF.